What follows describes a single T cell receptor beta chain. Its antigen is unidentified. This CDR3 has 15 amino acids. After removal of 3 bases from V and 5 bases from J, the junction contained 6 bases not matched to a gene. Germline V gene lookup returns CDR1 SSHAT and CDR2 FNYEAQ (reference sequence). This entry comes from a study of cytomegalovirus exposure and HLA in healthy donors. Study-wide background: As an earlier analysis found, 180 million or so T cells yielded about 100 million unique TCR beta sequences. Study outcomes and limitations: Earlier results showed most TCR beta V segments being productive about 90% or about 30% of the time.

PCR was performed using 60 Vbeta and 13 Jbeta primers. Generated by immunoSEQ multiplex PCR, the TCRdb table keeps only in-frame clones and is missing some. The table lists some 150,000 clones, approximately 77% of them singletons. The specimen was PBMCs. The source of this sequence is a man younger than 40 in good health and CMV-seropositive. The genes are TRBV7-7 and TRBJ2-5; 10 bases map to TRBD2. Here the CDR3 reads CASSFTSGDGETQYF. Here the CDR3 DNA reads TGTGCCAGCAGCTTCACTAGCGGGGACGGGGAGACCCAGTACTTC.